This T cell receptor beta chain was observed in a study of post-analysis software for immune sequencing data. Broader study findings: When patients were compared with controls, about five TRBV segments were more frequent, TRBV5-6, TRBV5-1 and TRBV20-1 among them. Samples made in the same batch grouped tightly together by F measure.

On this clonotype itself: The antigen is not known.

Germline values: CDR1 SQVTM, CDR2 ANQGSEA. V lost 7 bases and J 5 bases, leaving 18 bases between the germline ends. CDR3 length equals 14 residues. Each TCR beta cDNA library carried unique molecular identifiers. TCRdb reanalysed the PCR reads using MiXCR and keeps one entry per CDR3 protein. The sample comprises 800,000 to 950,000 distinct CDR3 sequences, approximately 53% of which are singletons, and under 6% rests with the top ten. V usage is TRBV29-1 and J usage is TRBJ2-1; unclear D gene. The receptor's source is a girl between 10 and 17 years old with multiple sclerosis. The sample comprised blood. The CDR3: CSATPRPIDNEQFF. For the CDR3, the DNA is TGCAGCGCCACTCCCAGACCTATCGACAATGAGCAGTTCTTC.